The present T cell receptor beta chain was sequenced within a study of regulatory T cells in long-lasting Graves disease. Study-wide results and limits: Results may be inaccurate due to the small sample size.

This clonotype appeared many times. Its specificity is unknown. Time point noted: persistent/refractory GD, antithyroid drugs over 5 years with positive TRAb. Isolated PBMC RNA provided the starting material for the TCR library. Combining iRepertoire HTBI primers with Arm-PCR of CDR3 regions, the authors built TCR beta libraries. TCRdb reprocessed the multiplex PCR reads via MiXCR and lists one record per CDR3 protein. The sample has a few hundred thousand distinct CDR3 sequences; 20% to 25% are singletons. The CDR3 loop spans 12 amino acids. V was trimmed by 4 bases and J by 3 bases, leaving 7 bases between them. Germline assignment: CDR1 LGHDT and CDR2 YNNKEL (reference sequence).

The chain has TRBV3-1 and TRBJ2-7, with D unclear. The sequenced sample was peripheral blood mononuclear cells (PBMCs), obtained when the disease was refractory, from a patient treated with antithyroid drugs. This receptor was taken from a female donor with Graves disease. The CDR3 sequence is CASSPSLYEQYF. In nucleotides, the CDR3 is TGTGCCAGCAGCCCCTCCCTCTACGAGCAGTACTTC.